This TCR beta chain was documented in a study of blood T cells in healthy people across ages. Primed by a sample-barcoded 5' primer and a J-beta primer mix, a second PCR proceeded for 7 to 11 cycles. TCRdb re-analysed the 5' RACE reads in MiXCR, keeping a single row per CDR3 protein. The profile shows roughly 860,000 distinct CDR3 sequences, approximately 65% of them singletons. Investigators took around 10 milliliters of peripheral blood from every donor. In each sample, at least 7 million PBMCs were isolated. The authors extracted at least 5 micrograms of total RNA per sample. This CDR3 has 14 amino acids. Germline CDR1 reads SGHRS; CDR2 reads YFSETQ. Trimming cost V 7 bases and J 4 bases; bases outside gene matches: 8.

The specimen sequenced was blood. V gene TRBV5-1 combines with J gene TRBJ2-7; 10 nucleotides line up with TRBD1. The TCR was taken from a man in his thirties or forties in good health. CDR3 amino acids: CASAGTGDTYEQYF. CDR3 sequence (DNA): TGCGCCAGCGCCGGGACAGGGGATACTTACGAGCAGTACTTC.